This T cell receptor (beta chain) is drawn from a study of human T cells and chemical hapten exposure. The time point is: pre-sensitization, week 0. This sample's treatment: therapeutic diphenylcyclopropenone sensitization with weekly scalp DPC. TCRdb ran MiXCR on the RACE reads and lists one entry per CDR3 protein. Among some 300,000 distinct CDR3 sequences listed, about 5.4% were seen once. This clonotype was seen only a few times. The TCR sequence derives from a woman younger than 35 with alopecia areata. Some clones in this sample may be carry-over from other donors' samples. The material sequenced was whole blood, taken in connection with sensitization to the hapten diphenylcyclopropenone (DPC).

In DNA, the CDR3 is TGTGCCAGCAGTCGCCAGGGGCTCGGCACAGATACGCAGTATTTT. It is translated as CASSRQGLGTDTQYF. The rearrangement links TRBV6-5 to TRBJ2-3, with D perhaps matching TRBD1 (6 bases). Germline V gene lookup returns CDR1 MNHEY and CDR2 SVGAGI. The CDR3 has 15 amino acids. Trimming left V 5 bases short and J 1 base short, with 13 bases between.